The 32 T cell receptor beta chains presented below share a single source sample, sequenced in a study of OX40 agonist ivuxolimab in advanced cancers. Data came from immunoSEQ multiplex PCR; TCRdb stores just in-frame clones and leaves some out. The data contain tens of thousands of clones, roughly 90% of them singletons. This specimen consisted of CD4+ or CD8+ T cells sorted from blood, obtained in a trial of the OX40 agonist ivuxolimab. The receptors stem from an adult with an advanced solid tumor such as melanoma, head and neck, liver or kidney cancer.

CDR3 nucleotides: TGCAGCGTTAGGGCAGATAATTCACCCCTCCACTTT. Translation: CSVRADNSPLHF. This chain links TRBV29-1 with TRBJ1-6; D unclear. The CDR3 spans 12 residues. V was clipped by 5 bases and J by 5 bases, with 7 bases between them. Looked up from germline, CDR1 is SQVTM and CDR2 is ANQGSEA.

CDR3 sequence: CASSLPQGAREKLFF. The CDR3 region has the DNA TGTGCCAGCAGTTTACCCCAGGGGGCTCGTGAAAAACTGTTTTTT. The chain employs TRBV28 and TRBJ1-4; 8 bases line up with TRBD1. V lost 2 bases, J lost 7 bases, and 6 bases stayed unmatched. CDR1 and CDR2 (germline): MDHEN, SYDVKM. The CDR3 length is 15 residues.

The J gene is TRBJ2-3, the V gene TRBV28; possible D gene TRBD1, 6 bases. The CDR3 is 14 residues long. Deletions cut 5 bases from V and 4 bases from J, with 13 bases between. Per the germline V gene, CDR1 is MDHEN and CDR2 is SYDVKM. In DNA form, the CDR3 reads TGTGCCAGCAGTCTCGGGACACCGGCAGATACGCAGTATTTT. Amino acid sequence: CASSLGTPADTQYF.

CDR3 amino acids: CASSSPPGSYEQYF. Written as DNA, the CDR3 is TGTGCCAGCAGTTCCCCTCCTGGGTCCTACGAGCAGTACTTC. The chain is built from TRBV6-6 and TRBJ2-7, with D uncertain. The V and J ends lost 4 bases and 1 base respectively, with 11 bases between them. Germline CDR1 reads MNHNY; CDR2 reads SVGAGI (reference sequence). The CDR3 runs to 14 residues.

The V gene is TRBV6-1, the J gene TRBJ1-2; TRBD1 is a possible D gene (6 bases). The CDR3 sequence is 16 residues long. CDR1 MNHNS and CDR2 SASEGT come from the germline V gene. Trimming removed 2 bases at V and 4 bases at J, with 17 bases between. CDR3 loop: CASSELSGTPIYGYTF. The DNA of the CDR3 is TGTGCCAGCAGTGAACTTTCCGGGACACCAATCTATGGCTACACCTTC.

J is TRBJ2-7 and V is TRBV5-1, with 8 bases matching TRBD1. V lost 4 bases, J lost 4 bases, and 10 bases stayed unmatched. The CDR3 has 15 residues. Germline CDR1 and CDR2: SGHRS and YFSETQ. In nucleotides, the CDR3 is TGCGCCAGCAGCATGCATCCGGGACAGGAATACGAGCAGTACTTC. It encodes CASSMHPGQEYEQYF. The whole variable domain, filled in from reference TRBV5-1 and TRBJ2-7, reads KAGVTQTPRYLIKTRGQQVTLSCSPISGHRSVSWYQQTPGQGLQFLFEYFSETQRNKGNFPGRFSGRQFSNSRSEMNVSTLELGDSALYLCASSMHPGQEYEQYFGPGTRLTVT.

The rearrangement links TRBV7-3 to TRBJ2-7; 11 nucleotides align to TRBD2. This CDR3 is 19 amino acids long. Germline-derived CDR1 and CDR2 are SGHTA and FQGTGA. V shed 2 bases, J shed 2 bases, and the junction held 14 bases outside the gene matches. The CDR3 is CASSLASVAGGLNPYEQYF. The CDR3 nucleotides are TGTGCCAGCAGCTTAGCGTCGGTAGCGGGAGGGCTGAACCCCTACGAGCAGTACTTC. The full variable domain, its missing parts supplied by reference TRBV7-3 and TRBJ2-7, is GAGVSQTPSNKVTEKGKYVELRCDPISGHTALYWYRQSLGQGPEFLIYFQGTGAADDSGLPNDRFFAVRPEGSVSTLKIQRTERGDSAVYLCASSLASVAGGLNPYEQYFGPGTRLTVT.

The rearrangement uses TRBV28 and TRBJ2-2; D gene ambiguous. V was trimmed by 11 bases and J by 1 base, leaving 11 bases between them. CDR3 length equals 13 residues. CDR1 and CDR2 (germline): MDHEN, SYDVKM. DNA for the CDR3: TGTGCCGGGTGCGCAGGGAACACCGGGGAGCTGTTTTTT. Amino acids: CAGCAGNTGELFF.

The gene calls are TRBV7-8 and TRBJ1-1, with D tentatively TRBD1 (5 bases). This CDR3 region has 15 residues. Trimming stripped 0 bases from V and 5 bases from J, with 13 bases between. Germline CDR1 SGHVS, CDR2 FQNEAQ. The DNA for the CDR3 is TGTGCCAGCAGCTTAGCTAGCTGGGGGGAAACTGAAGCTTTCTTT. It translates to CASSLASWGETEAFF.

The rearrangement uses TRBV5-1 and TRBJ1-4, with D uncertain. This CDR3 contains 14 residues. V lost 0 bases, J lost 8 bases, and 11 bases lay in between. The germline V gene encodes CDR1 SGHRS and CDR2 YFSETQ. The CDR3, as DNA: TGCGCCAGCAGCTTGGGCAGGATAGGCGAAAAACTGTTTTTT. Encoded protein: CASSLGRIGEKLFF. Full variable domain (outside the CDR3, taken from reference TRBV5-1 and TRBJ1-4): KAGVTQTPRYLIKTRGQQVTLSCSPISGHRSVSWYQQTPGQGLQFLFEYFSETQRNKGNFPGRFSGRQFSNSRSEMNVSTLELGDSALYLCASSLGRIGEKLFFGSGTQLSVL.

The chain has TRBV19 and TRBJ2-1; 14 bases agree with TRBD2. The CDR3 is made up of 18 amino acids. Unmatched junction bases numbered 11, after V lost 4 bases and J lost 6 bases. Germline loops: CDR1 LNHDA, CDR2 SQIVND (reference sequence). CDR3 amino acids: CASSKRPGTSGSFNEQFF. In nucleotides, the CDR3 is TGTGCCAGTAGTAAGCGTCCCGGGACTAGCGGGAGTTTCAATGAGCAGTTCTTC. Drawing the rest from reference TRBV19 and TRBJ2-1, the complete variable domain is DGGITQSPKYLFRKEGQNVTLSCEQNLNHDAMYWYRQDPGQGLRLIYYSQIVNDFQKGDIAEGYSVSREKKESFPLTVTSAQKNPTAFYLCASSKRPGTSGSFNEQFFGPGTRLTVL.

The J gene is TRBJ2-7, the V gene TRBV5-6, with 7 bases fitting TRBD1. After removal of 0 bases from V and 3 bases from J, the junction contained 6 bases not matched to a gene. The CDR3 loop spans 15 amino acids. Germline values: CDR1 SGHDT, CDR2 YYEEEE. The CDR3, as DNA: TGTGCCAGCAGCTTGGGTCAGGGGGAAAGCTACGAGCAGTACTTC. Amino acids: CASSLGQGESYEQYF.

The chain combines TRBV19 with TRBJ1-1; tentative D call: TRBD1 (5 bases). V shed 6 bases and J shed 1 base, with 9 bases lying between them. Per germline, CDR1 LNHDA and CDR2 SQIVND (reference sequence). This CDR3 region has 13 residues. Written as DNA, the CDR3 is TGTGCCAGTAGGCTAGACAGGAACACTGAAGCTTTCTTT. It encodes CASRLDRNTEAFF.

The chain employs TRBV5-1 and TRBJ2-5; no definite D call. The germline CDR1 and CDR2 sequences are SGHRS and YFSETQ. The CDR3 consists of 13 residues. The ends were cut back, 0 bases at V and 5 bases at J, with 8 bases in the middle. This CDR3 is CASSLAGRETQYF. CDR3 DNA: TGCGCCAGCAGCTTGGCGGGCCGTGAGACCCAGTACTTC.

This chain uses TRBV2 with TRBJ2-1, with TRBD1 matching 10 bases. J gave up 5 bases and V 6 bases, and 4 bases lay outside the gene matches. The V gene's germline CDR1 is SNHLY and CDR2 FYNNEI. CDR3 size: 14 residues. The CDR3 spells CASRWDRGNNEQFF. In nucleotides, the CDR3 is TGTGCCAGCAGGTGGGACAGGGGTAACAATGAGCAGTTCTTC.

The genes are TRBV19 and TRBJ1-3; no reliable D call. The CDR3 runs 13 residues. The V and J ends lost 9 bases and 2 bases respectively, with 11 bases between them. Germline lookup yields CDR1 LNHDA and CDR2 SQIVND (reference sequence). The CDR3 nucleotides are TGTGCCAGCCAAACCGGGGCTGGAAACACCATATATTTT. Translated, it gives CASQTGAGNTIYF.

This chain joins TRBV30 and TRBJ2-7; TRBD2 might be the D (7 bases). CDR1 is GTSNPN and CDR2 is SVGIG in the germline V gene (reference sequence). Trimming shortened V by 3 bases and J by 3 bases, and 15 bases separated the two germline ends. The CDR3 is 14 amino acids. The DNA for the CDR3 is TGTGCCTGGAGCCTGGGGGGGGCCGGCTACGAGCAGTACTTC. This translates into CAWSLGGAGYEQYF. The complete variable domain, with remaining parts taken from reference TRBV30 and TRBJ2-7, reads SQTIHQWPATLVQPVGSPLSLECTVEGTSNPNLYWYRQAAGRGLQLLFYSVGIGQISSEVPQNLSASRPQDRQFILSSKKLLLSDSGFYLCAWSLGGAGYEQYFGPGTRLTVT.

The CDR3 is CASSAPAIVSTGELFF. The DNA for the CDR3 is TGTGCCAGTAGTGCCCCAGCAATAGTTTCCACCGGGGAGCTGTTTTTT. This chain joins TRBV19 and TRBJ2-2, with D unclear. Germline assignment: CDR1 LNHDA and CDR2 SQIVND (reference sequence). The CDR3 is 16 residues long. Trimming took 5 bases from V and 4 from J, leaving 17 bases between them.

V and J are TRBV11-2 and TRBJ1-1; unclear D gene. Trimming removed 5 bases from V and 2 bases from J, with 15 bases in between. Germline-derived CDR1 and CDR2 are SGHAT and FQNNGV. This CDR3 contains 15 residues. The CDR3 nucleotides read TGTGCCAGCAGCCGACCGGGGAGGAGAAACACTGAAGCTTTCTTT. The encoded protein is CASSRPGRRNTEAFF. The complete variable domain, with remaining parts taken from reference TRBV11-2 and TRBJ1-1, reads EAGVAQSPRYKIIEKRQSVAFWCNPISGHATLYWYQQILGQGPKLLIQFQNNGVVDDSQLPKDRFSAERLKGVDSTLKIQPAKLEDSAVYLCASSRPGRRNTEAFFGQGTRLTVV.

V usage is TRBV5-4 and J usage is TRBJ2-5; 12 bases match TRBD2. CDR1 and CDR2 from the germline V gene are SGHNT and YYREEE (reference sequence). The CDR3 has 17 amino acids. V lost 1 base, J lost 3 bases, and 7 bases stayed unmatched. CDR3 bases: TGTGCCAGCAGCTTGAATAGGCTAGCGGGAGGGAAAGAGACCCAGTACTTC. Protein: CASSLNRLAGGKETQYF.

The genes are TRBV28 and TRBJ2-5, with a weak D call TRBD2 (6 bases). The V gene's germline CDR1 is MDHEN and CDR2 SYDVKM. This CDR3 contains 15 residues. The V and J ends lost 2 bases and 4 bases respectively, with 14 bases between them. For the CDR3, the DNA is TGTGCCAGCAGTTTAGTGGGACTTGGTGGAGAGACCCAGTACTTC. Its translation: CASSLVGLGGETQYF.

In nucleotides, the CDR3 is TGTGCCAGCAGGGGTAGCGGAGCCCACTCCTACGAGCAGTACTTC. It codes for CASRGSGAHSYEQYF. J is TRBJ2-7 and V is TRBV6-5; D perhaps matches TRBD2 (6 bases). This CDR3 region has 15 residues. Germline loops: CDR1 MNHEY, CDR2 SVGAGI. The V and J ends lost 6 bases and 0 bases respectively, with 15 bases between them.

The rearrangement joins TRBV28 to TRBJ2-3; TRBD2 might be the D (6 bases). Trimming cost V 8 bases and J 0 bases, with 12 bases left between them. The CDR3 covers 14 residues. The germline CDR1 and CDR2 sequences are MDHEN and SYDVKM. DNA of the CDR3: TGTGCCAGCGTCGGGACTCTGAGCACAGATACGCAGTATTTT. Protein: CASVGTLSTDTQYF. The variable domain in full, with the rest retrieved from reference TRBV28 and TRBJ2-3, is DVKVTQSSRYLVKRTGEKVFLECVQDMDHENMFWYRQDPGLGLRLIYFSYDVKMKEKGDIPEGYSVSREKKERFSLILESASTNQTSMYLCASVGTLSTDTQYFGPGTRLTVL.

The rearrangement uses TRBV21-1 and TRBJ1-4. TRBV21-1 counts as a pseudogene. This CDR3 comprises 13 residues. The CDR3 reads CASSNMINEKLFF. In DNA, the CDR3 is TGTGCCAGCAGCAACATGATTAATGAAAAACTGTTTTTT.

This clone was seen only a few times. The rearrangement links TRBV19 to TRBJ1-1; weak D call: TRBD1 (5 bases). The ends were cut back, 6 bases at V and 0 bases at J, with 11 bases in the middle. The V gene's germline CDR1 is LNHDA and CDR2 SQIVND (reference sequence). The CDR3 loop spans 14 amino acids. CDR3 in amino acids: CASRNQGMNTEAFF. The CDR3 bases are TGTGCCAGTAGAAACCAGGGCATGAACACTGAAGCTTTCTTT.

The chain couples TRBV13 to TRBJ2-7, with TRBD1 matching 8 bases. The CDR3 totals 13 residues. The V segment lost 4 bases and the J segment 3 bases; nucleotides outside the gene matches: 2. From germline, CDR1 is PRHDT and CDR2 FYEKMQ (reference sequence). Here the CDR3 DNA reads TGTGCCAGCAGCTCAGACAGGGGCTACGAGCAGTACTTC. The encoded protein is CASSSDRGYEQYF.

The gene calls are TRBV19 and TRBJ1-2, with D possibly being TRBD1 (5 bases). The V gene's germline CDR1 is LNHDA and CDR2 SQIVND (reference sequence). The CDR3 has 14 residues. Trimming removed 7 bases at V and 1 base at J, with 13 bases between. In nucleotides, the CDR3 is TGTGCCAGTACCATGTACGGGGGTAACTATGGCTACACCTTC. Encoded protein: CASTMYGGNYGYTF.

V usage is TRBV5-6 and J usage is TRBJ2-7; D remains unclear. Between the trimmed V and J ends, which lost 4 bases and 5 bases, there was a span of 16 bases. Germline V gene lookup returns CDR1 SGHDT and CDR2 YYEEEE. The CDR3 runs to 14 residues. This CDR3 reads CASSPGRPIHEQYF. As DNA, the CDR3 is TGTGCCAGCAGCCCCGGACGCCCTATCCACGAGCAGTACTTC.

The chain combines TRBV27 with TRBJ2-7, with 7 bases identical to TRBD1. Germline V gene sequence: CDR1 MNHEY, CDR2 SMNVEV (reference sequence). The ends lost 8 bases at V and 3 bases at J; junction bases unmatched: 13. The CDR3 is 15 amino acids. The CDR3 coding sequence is TGTGCCAGCTCACTATGGGGACAGACCAACTACGAGCAGTACTTC. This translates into CASSLWGQTNYEQYF.

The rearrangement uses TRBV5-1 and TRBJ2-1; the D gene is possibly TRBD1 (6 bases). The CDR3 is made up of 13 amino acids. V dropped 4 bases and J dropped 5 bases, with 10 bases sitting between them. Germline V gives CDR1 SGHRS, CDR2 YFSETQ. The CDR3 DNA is TGCGCCAGCAGCATGGACAGTCACAATGAGCAGTTCTTC. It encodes CASSMDSHNEQFF.

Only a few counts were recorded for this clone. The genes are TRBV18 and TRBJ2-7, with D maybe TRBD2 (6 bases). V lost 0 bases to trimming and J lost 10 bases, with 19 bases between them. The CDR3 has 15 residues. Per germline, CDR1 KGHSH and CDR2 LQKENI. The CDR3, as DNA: TGTGCCAGCTCACCACCAGCTAGGGGACGGGGGAGCCAGTACTTC. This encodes CASSPPARGRGSQYF.

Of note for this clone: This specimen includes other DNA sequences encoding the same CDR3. The CDR3 DNA follows: TGCGCCAGCAGCTTGGTTGGGGTCGAGCAGTTCTTC. Its protein product is CASSLVGVEQFF. V and J are TRBV5-1 and TRBJ2-1, with no clear D. Trimming shortened V by 0 bases and J by 10 bases, and 8 bases separated the two germline ends. Germline V gene data show CDR1 as SGHRS and CDR2 as YFSETQ. This CDR3 region has 12 residues.